A single sample gave rise to the 25 T cell receptor beta chains below, sequenced in a study of blood T cell repertoires in COVID-19. The method was immunoSEQ multiplex PCR; TCRdb's version includes in-frame clones alone and lacks a portion of them. The data contain fewer than 80,000 clones, roughly 90% of them singletons. The sequenced sample consisted of peripheral blood. The receptors shown here come from a human donor in a cohort sampled during active COVID-19.

For this clone: The sample has other DNA sequences that encode this CDR3 too. The chain couples TRBV19 to TRBJ2-7; D is possibly TRBD1 (5 bases). The CDR3 loop spans 14 amino acids. Per the germline V gene, CDR1 is LNHDA and CDR2 is SQIVND (reference sequence). V was shortened by 1 base and J by 1 base, with 8 bases between the two germline ends. The CDR3 bases are TGTGCCAGTAGTATAGCAGGGCGGTCCTACGAGCAGTACTTC. Its translation: CASSIAGRSYEQYF.

With respect to this clone: Other DNA sequences of this sample code for an identical CDR3. The rearrangement joins TRBV12-3 or TRBV12-4 to TRBJ2-7; no firm D call. The ends were cut back, 3 bases at V and 0 bases at J, with 3 bases in the middle. This CDR3 has 12 amino acids. CDR3 sequence reads: CASSLYSYEQYF. CDR3 DNA sequence: TGTGCCAGCAGTTTGTACTCCTACGAGCAGTACTTC.

The chain couples TRBV6-1 to TRBJ2-7; the D gene is possibly TRBD2 (6 bases). The CDR3 extends over 15 amino acids. Trimming shortened V by 2 bases and J by 3 bases, and 14 bases separated the two germline ends. The germline V gene has CDR1 MNHNS and CDR2 SASEGT. CDR3 nucleotide sequence: TGTGCCAGCAGTGAATGGGGGGAATCGGGCTACGAGCAGTACTTC. This translates into CASSEWGESGYEQYF.

This chain uses TRBV14 with TRBJ1-6, with TRBD1 identical over 7 bases. This CDR3 comprises 15 residues. Germline-derived CDR1 and CDR2 are SGHDN and FVKESK. With 2 bases clipped from V and 7 bases from J, the junction kept 5 bases outside the gene matches. The CDR3, as DNA: TGTGCCAGCAGCCAATTCCAGGACAGGAATTCACCCCTCCACTTT. Its translation: CASSQFQDRNSPLHF.

This chain connects TRBV28 to TRBJ1-1; 8 positions agree with TRBD1. Looked up from germline, CDR1 is MDHEN and CDR2 is SYDVKM. V shed 4 bases, J shed 4 bases, and the junction held 2 bases outside the gene matches. The CDR3 covers 13 residues. CDR3 nucleotide sequence: TGTGCCAGCAGTTCTACAGGGGGCACTGAAGCTTTCTTT. This translates into CASSSTGGTEAFF.

The chain links TRBV4-3 to TRBJ1-2, with D tentatively TRBD1 (5 bases). Trimming removed 4 bases at V and 4 bases at J, with 10 bases between. This CDR3 spans 13 amino acids. Per the germline V gene, CDR1 is LGHNA and CDR2 is YSLEER. The CDR3: CASSLPGGYGYTF. CDR3 sequence (DNA): TGCGCCAGCAGCCTCCCGGGGGGCTATGGCTACACCTTC.

The chain links TRBV6-1 to TRBJ1-5; 10 bases map to TRBD1. This CDR3 region has 14 residues. V shed 2 bases, J shed 6 bases, and the junction held 1 base outside the gene matches. Germline CDR1 and CDR2: MNHNS and SASEGT. The CDR3 loop reads CASSERTGGQPQHF. The CDR3 nucleotides are TGTGCCAGCAGTGAACGGACAGGGGGTCAGCCCCAGCATTTT.

The chain recombines TRBV19 with TRBJ2-1; 8 bases match TRBD1. The CDR3 spans 17 residues. CDR1 is LNHDA and CDR2 is SQIVND in the germline V gene (reference sequence). The trim removed 5 bases at V and 2 bases at J, leaving 11 bases unmatched. CDR3 in DNA: TGTGCCAGTAGTGTCGGACAGGGCCCTTTTACCTACAATGAGCAGTTCTTC. Translated, it gives CASSVGQGPFTYNEQFF.

The chain links TRBV28 to TRBJ1-1; 7 bases are shared with TRBD1. There are 15 residues in the CDR3. V dropped 6 bases and J dropped 1; count of bases not matched to a gene: 8. From germline, CDR1 is MDHEN and CDR2 SYDVKM. The CDR3 loop is CASRGGTVQNTEAFF. The DNA for the CDR3 is TGTGCCAGCAGAGGGGGGACAGTACAGAACACTGAAGCTTTCTTT.

The J gene is TRBJ2-2, the V gene TRBV7-9; TRBD1 matches at 9 bases. The trim removed 5 bases at V and 3 bases at J, leaving 7 bases unmatched. The CDR3 contains 16 residues. CDR1 and CDR2 (germline): SEHNR, FQNEAQ (reference sequence). In DNA form, the CDR3 reads TGTGCCAGCAGCCAGATTCGACAGGGGGACACCGGGGAGCTGTTTTTT. Its translation is CASSQIRQGDTGELFF.

The table lists this clone with a few counts. The rearrangement uses TRBV10-1 and TRBJ2-3; 8 bases line up with TRBD2. V trimming: 11 bases; J trimming: 4 bases; junction bases outside the gene matches: 11. Looked up from germline, CDR1 is WNHNN and CDR2 is SYGVQD (reference sequence). The CDR3 sequence is 14 residues long. CDR3 in amino acids: CAGPGLVYPDTQYF. In DNA form, the CDR3 reads TGCGCCGGGCCGGGACTAGTCTACCCAGATACGCAGTATTTT.

J is TRBJ1-6 and V is TRBV3-1 (or the pseudogene TRBV3-2), with TRBD1 matching over 7 bases. The ends lost 3 bases at V and 0 bases at J; junction bases unmatched: 2. The CDR3 spans 16 residues. Germline CDR1 LGHDT, CDR2 YNNKEL (reference sequence). This CDR3 reads CASSHRGSSYNSPLHF. CDR3 DNA sequence: TGTGCCAGCAGCCACAGGGGGAGCTCCTATAATTCACCCCTCCACTTT.

The chain's CDR3 is CGGQPPGYEQYF. The CDR3 DNA follows: TGTGGGGGGCAGCCGCCGGGCTACGAGCAGTACTTC. The gene calls are TRBV7-8 and TRBJ2-7; TRBD1 might be the D (6 bases). This CDR3 has 12 amino acids. The germline CDR1 and CDR2 sequences are SGHVS and FQNEAQ.

The chain carries TRBV7-6 and TRBJ2-7; tentative D call: TRBD1 (5 bases). CDR3 size: 13 residues. The germline gives CDR1 SGHVS, CDR2 FNYEAQ. Trimming stripped 6 bases from V and 6 bases from J, with 15 bases between. In DNA, the CDR3 is TGTGCCAGCAGTCCAGCCAGGGCAGGCGAGCAGTACTTC. Amino acid sequence: CASSPARAGEQYF.

CDR3 residues: CASSFGAGDTGELFF. In DNA, the CDR3 is TGTGCCAGCAGCTTTGGGGCTGGTGACACCGGGGAGCTGTTTTTT. This rearrangement joins TRBV5-4 to TRBJ2-2, with D maybe TRBD1 (5 bases). The CDR3 has 15 residues. The germline V gene encodes CDR1 SGHNT and CDR2 YYREEE (reference sequence). V lost 2 bases and J lost 3, with 11 bases in between. The whole variable domain, filled in from reference TRBV5-4 and TRBJ2-2, reads ETGVTQSPTHLIKTRGQQVTLRCSSQSGHNTVSWYQQALGQGPQFIFQYYREEENGRGNFPPRFSGLQFPNYSSELNVNALELDDSALYLCASSFGAGDTGELFFGEGSRLTVL.

V is TRBV10-2 and J is TRBJ2-7, with D tentatively TRBD1 (5 bases). The CDR3 sequence is 15 residues long. Trimming left V 0 bases short and J 2 bases short, with 11 bases between. CDR1 and CDR2 from the germline V gene are WSHSY and SAAADI. CDR3 protein: CASSESTQGPYEQYF. The CDR3 coding sequence is TGCGCCAGCAGTGAGTCGACTCAGGGTCCCTACGAGCAGTACTTC.

This clone was counted only a few times. V usage is TRBV19 and J usage is TRBJ1-6; possible D gene TRBD1, 6 bases. This CDR3 contains 15 residues. Trimming stripped 7 bases from V and 9 bases from J, with 19 bases between. Germline CDR1 is LNHDA and CDR2 is SQIVND (reference sequence). The CDR3 protein is CASTRTLTGFSPLHF. As DNA, the CDR3 is TGTGCCAGTACCCGAACCTTAACAGGGTTTTCACCCCTCCACTTT. The variable domain in full, with the rest retrieved from reference TRBV19 and TRBJ1-6, is DGGITQSPKYLFRKEGQNVTLSCEQNLNHDAMYWYRQDPGQGLRLIYYSQIVNDFQKGDIAEGYSVSREKKESFPLTVTSAQKNPTAFYLCASTRTLTGFSPLHFGNGTRLTVT.

The chain combines TRBV7-2 with TRBJ1-6; the match to TRBD1 covers 10 bases. Losses at the gene ends were 4 bases for V and 4 bases for J; bases not matched to a gene: 7. Germline V gene lookup returns CDR1 SGHTA and CDR2 FQGNSA. CDR3 length: 17 amino acids. The CDR3 DNA sequence: TGTGCCAGCAGCTCATGGGGACAGGGGTCATATAATTCACCCCTCCACTTT. As protein: CASSSWGQGSYNSPLHF.

This chain joins TRBV27 and TRBJ2-3; TRBD2 matches at 9 bases. The CDR3 length is 17 residues. The trim removed 5 bases at V and 4 bases at J, leaving 13 bases unmatched. From germline, CDR1 is MNHEY and CDR2 SMNVEV (reference sequence). The CDR3 region has the DNA TGTGCCAGCAGTCCTAAGGCTTGGCGGGGGGGCCCAGATACGCAGTATTTT. It yields the protein CASSPKAWRGGPDTQYF.

The sample holds a few counts of this clone. The chain links TRBV7-9 to TRBJ2-7, with 10 bases identical to TRBD2. The CDR3 extends over 15 amino acids. The V and J ends lost 4 bases and 3 bases, in that order; junction bases with no gene match: 6. From germline, CDR1 is SEHNR and CDR2 FQNEAQ (reference sequence). The CDR3 region is CASSSLLAGSYEQYF. CDR3 in DNA: TGTGCCAGCAGCTCACTACTAGCGGGGAGCTACGAGCAGTACTTC. The variable domain in full, completed from reference TRBV7-9 and TRBJ2-7, reads DTGVSQNPRHKITKRGQNVTFRCDPISEHNRLYWYRQTLGQGPEFLTYFQNEAQLEKSRLLSDRFSAERPKGSFSTLEIQRTEQGDSAMYLCASSSLLAGSYEQYFGPGTRLTVT.

The chain combines TRBV19 with TRBJ2-6; the D gene is possibly TRBD2 (6 bases). This CDR3 comprises 18 residues. Germline CDR1 reads LNHDA; CDR2 reads SQIVND (reference sequence). The ends were cut back, 5 bases at V and 0 bases at J, with 17 bases in the middle. The CDR3 protein is CASSQEGRLYSGANVLTF. The CDR3 region has the DNA TGTGCCAGTAGTCAGGAGGGACGGCTCTACTCTGGGGCCAACGTCCTGACTTTC.

The chain uses TRBV4-3 and TRBJ1-2, with 8 bases matching TRBD1. The CDR3 extends over 14 amino acids. CDR1 is LGHNA and CDR2 is YSLEER in the germline V gene. J was trimmed by 4 bases and V by 1 base; bases with no gene match: 2. DNA for the CDR3: TGCGCCAGCAGCCAAGCAGGGGGCGGCTATGGCTACACCTTC. This codes for CASSQAGGGYGYTF.

A single count supports this clone. This chain connects TRBV14 to TRBJ1-4; no reliable D call. The V and J ends lost 6 bases and 8 bases respectively, with 16 bases between them. The CDR3 extends over 14 amino acids. Germline V gene lookup returns CDR1 SGHDN and CDR2 FVKESK. CDR3 region: CASSHTGKEEKLFF. The CDR3 region has the DNA TGTGCCAGCAGTCACACTGGAAAGGAGGAAAAACTGTTTTTT.

The chain recombines TRBV25-1 with TRBJ1-2; D might be TRBD1 (6 bases). The CDR3 covers 14 residues. The V and J ends lost 3 bases and 4 bases respectively, with 12 bases between them. The germline CDR1 and CDR2 sequences are MGHDK and SYGVNS. The CDR3 sequence is CASSDGGSLYGYTF. The DNA of the CDR3 is TGTGCCAGCAGTGATGGGGGCTCGCTCTATGGCTACACCTTC.

CDR3: CASSAAANGNTIYF. In DNA form, the CDR3 reads TGTGCCAGTAGTGCAGCGGCAAATGGAAACACCATATATTTT. This chain links TRBV19 with TRBJ1-3; D is uncertain. Germline CDR1 is LNHDA and CDR2 is SQIVND (reference sequence). Between the trimmed V and J ends, which lost 5 bases and 3 bases, there was a span of 11 bases. CDR3 size: 14 residues.